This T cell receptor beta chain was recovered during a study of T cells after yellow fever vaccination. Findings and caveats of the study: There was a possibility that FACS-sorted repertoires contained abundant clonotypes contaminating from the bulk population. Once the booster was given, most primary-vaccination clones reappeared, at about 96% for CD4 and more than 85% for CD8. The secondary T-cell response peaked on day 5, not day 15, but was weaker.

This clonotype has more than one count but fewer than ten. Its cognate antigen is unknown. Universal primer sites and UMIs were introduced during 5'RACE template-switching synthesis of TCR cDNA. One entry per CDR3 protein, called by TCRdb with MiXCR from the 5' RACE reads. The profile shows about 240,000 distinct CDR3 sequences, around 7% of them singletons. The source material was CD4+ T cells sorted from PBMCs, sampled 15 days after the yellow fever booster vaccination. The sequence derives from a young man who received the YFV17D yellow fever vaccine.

The chain's CDR3 is CSARDPQGAVAYNEQFF. CDR3 coding DNA: TGCAGTGCTAGAGATCCCCAGGGGGCGGTGGCCTACAATGAGCAGTTCTTC. The chain joins TRBV20-1 to TRBJ2-1, with 8 nucleotides matching TRBD1. CDR1 DFQATT and CDR2 SNEGSKA come from the germline V gene (reference sequence). Losses at the gene ends were 0 bases for V and 2 bases for J; bases not matched to a gene: 9. The CDR3 sequence is 17 residues long.